A single sample is the source of the 12 T cell receptor beta chains below, sequenced in a study of T cell repertoires in aging, cancer and after chemotherapy. TCR beta rearrangements were amplified from peripheral blood genomic DNA. TRB rearrangements spanning V, D and J were amplified using mixed TRB-A/B primers. TCRdb fed the multiplex PCR reads into MiXCR, producing one record per CDR3 protein. The sample includes under 7,000 distinct CDR3 sequences, less than 40% of them seen just once. Sequenced: blood. These receptors came from a human donor with a blood cancer.

This clonotype was detected a few times. The rearrangement links TRBV30 to TRBJ2-7; D remains ambiguous. The CDR3 consists of 11 residues. CDR1 is GTSNPN, CDR2 SVGIG, per germline (reference sequence). The V end lost 0 bases, the J end lost 6 bases, and 6 bases lay between the germline ends. The CDR3 protein is CAWSVGIEQYF. The CDR3 nucleotides are TGTGCCTGGAGTGTGGGGATCGAGCAGTACTTC.

This clonotype was detected once. Compared with germline, one end of the junction differs, possibly owing to a read error. V is TRBV5-4 and J is TRBJ2-5, with 10 bases that match TRBD2. This CDR3 has 15 amino acids. The germline CDR1 and CDR2 sequences are SGHNT and YYREEE (reference sequence). The CDR3 nucleotides read TGCGCCAGCAGCTTGGTGGCTAGCGGGAGTGAGACCCAGTACTTC. This sequence encodes CASSLVASGSETQYF.

The chain joins TRBV20-1 to TRBJ1-6, with D possibly matching TRBD1 (5 bases). Germline values: CDR1 DFQATT, CDR2 SNEGSKA (reference sequence). This CDR3 contains 14 residues. V lost 3 bases to trimming and J lost 3 bases, with 9 bases between them. CDR3 sequence: CSASQQGYNSPLHF. The CDR3 DNA follows: TGCAGTGCTAGTCAGCAGGGCTATAATTCACCCCTCCACTTT.

The gene calls are TRBV5-1 and TRBJ2-5, with TRBD1 matching over 7 bases. Losses at the gene ends were 4 bases for V and 5 bases for J; bases not matched to a gene: 8. The germline CDR1 and CDR2 sequences are SGHRS and YFSETQ. The CDR3 sequence is 14 residues long. CDR3 amino acids: CASSPGGEWETQYF. CDR3 in DNA: TGCGCCAGCAGCCCAGGGGGTGAGTGGGAGACCCAGTACTTC.

The J gene is TRBJ1-1, the V gene TRBV27, with D maybe TRBD1 (6 bases). This CDR3 contains 15 residues. Germline V CDR1 and CDR2: MNHEY, SMNVEV (reference sequence). Between the trimmed V and J ends, which lost 1 base and 2 bases, there was a span of 11 bases. CDR3 protein: CASSLFGTSNTEAFF. The CDR3 nucleotides are TGTGCCAGCAGTTTATTTGGGACATCCAACACTGAAGCTTTCTTT.

This clonotype was recorded a few times. This sequence joins TRBV5-5 and TRBJ1-5, with 8 bases matching TRBD1. The CDR3 consists of 15 residues. The trim removed 4 bases at V and 2 bases at J, leaving 5 bases unmatched. Germline CDR1 and CDR2: SGHKS and YYEKEE (reference sequence). The CDR3 DNA is TGTGCCAGCAGCCGGACAGGGATGGGCAATCAGCCCCAGCATTTT. Encoded protein: CASSRTGMGNQPQHF.

This clonotype was recorded a few times. The CDR3 bases are TGTGCCAGCTCACCACTCAAAGGGACGATAGACACCATATATTTT. Amino acids: CASSPLKGTIDTIYF. This chain uses TRBV18 with TRBJ1-3; D possibly corresponds to TRBD1 (5 bases). V was trimmed by 1 base and J by 8 bases, leaving 15 bases between them. The germline CDR1 and CDR2 sequences are KGHSH and LQKENI. The length of the CDR3 is 15 residues.

Worth noting for this clonotype: This may come from a read error, since a much larger clone is one base off. The V gene is TRBV29-1, the J gene TRBJ2-1; D assignment may be TRBD1 or TRBD2 (7 bases each). The germline V gene encodes CDR1 SQVTM and CDR2 ANQGSEA. V lost 7 bases and J 10 bases, leaving 20 bases between the germline ends. The CDR3 totals 13 residues. CDR3 bases: TGCAGCGGGGGGGGACAGAGCTTCTACGAGCAGTTCTTC. Translating gives CSGGGQSFYEQFF.

The J gene is TRBJ1-1, the V gene TRBV6-6, with D hard to call. Trimming removed 7 bases from V and 5 bases from J, with 8 bases in between. Germline V CDR1 and CDR2: MNHNY, SVGAGI (reference sequence). The CDR3 has 11 residues. The CDR3 DNA is TGTGCCAGCAATCCGGGAACTGAAGCTTTCTTT. Translated, it gives CASNPGTEAFF.

In its sample, this clonotype was seen a few times. The V gene is TRBV19, the J gene TRBJ2-1; no clear D gene. The CDR3 has 12 residues. The V gene lost 5 bases and the J gene lost 5 bases, with 7 bases spanning the gap. CDR1 is LNHDA, CDR2 SQIVND, per germline (reference sequence). CDR3 nucleotides: TGTGCCAGTAGTTTTGGACACAATGAGCAGTTCTTC. Protein: CASSFGHNEQFF.

Within the sample, this clonotype is medium-sized (0.01 to 0.1%). The chain recombines TRBV5-5 with TRBJ2-7; D remains ambiguous. The ends were cut back, 0 bases at V and 3 bases at J, with 10 bases in the middle. The CDR3 contains 14 residues. CDR1 is SGHKS, CDR2 YYEKEE, per germline (reference sequence). For the CDR3, the DNA is TGTGCCAGCAGCTTGGACCTTATTTACTACGAGCAGTACTTC. Its translation is CASSLDLIYYEQYF.

V is TRBV5-4 and J is TRBJ2-2; D call uncertain. Between the trimmed V and J ends, which lost 0 bases and 1 base, there was a span of 10 bases. The CDR3 runs 16 residues. Germline assignment: CDR1 SGHNT and CDR2 YYREEE (reference sequence). The CDR3: CASSLGLAGNTGELFF. In DNA, the CDR3 is TGTGCCAGCAGCTTGGGCCTGGCAGGGAACACCGGGGAGCTGTTTTTT.